This T cell receptor (beta chain) derives from a study of lymphopenia after photon versus proton radiotherapy. Study results and caveats: Oligoclonal CD8+ Temra expansion after nadir drove photon patients' diversity drop. Proton therapy kept repertoires fairly stable, unlike photons, which gained effector/memory cells. Larger post-nadir TCR diversity loss correlated inversely with survival in deceased patients.

The CDR3 loop spans 18 amino acids. Germline V gives CDR1 SEHNR, CDR2 FQNEAQ (reference sequence). Trimming at V came to 7 bases and at J to 2 bases, leaving 16 bases not matched to a gene. Some clones are missing from TCRdb's copy, which holds only in-frame ones; the method was immunoSEQ multiplex PCR. The table records more than 70,000 clones, around 83% of them present only once. The sample holds a few counts of this clone. The antigen is undetermined. The V call is TRBV7-9, the J call TRBJ2-2; 7 bases map to TRBD2. The sample in question was peripheral blood, obtained from a patient treated with proton-based radiotherapy. This TCR was recovered from a man in his 60s with pancreatic cancer. The CDR3 DNA reads TGTGCCAGCACCCCCGGGGGGTTTCGCGGGAGAAACACCGGGGAGCTGTTTTTT. Residues: CASTPGGFRGRNTGELFF.